This passage covers 14 T cell receptor beta chains from one sample sequenced in a study of early T cells in non-severe SARS-CoV-2 infection. TCRdb reanalysed the 5' RACE reads using MiXCR and keeps one entry per CDR3 protein. The data contain under 60,000 distinct CDR3 sequences, under 15% of them seen just once; the ten biggest clones take up around 9.6%. The specimen sequenced was whole blood. The receptors come from an adult who was a healthcare worker with PCR-confirmed SARS-CoV-2 infection or an uninfected control (not recorded which).

There are many counts of this clonotype. The gene calls are TRBV7-3 and TRBJ1-2; D is unclear. Between the trimmed V and J ends, which lost 1 base and 0 bases, there was a span of 3 bases. This CDR3 has 13 residues. Germline V gene sequence: CDR1 SGHTA, CDR2 FQGTGA. The CDR3: CASSLSANYGYTF. As DNA, the CDR3 is TGTGCCAGCAGCTTAAGTGCTAACTATGGCTACACCTTC.

The chain joins TRBV7-6 to TRBJ2-2; no clear D gene. Trimming left V 7 bases short and J 5 bases short, with 14 bases between. This CDR3 is 14 amino acids long. From germline, CDR1 is SGHVS and CDR2 FNYEAQ. The DNA of the CDR3 is TGTGCCAGCAACTCGGATCCATCGACCGGGGAGCTGTTTTTT. It specifies CASNSDPSTGELFF.

The CDR3 DNA sequence: TGTGCCAGCAGCCACTACTCCTACGAGCAGTACTTC. Translated: CASSHYSYEQYF. This chain joins TRBV3-1 and TRBJ2-7; D is unresolved. The V gene's germline CDR1 is LGHDT and CDR2 YNNKEL (reference sequence). The V gene lost 3 bases and the J gene lost 0 bases, with 3 bases spanning the gap. The CDR3 has 12 residues.

The table lists this clonotype with a few counts. V is TRBV18 and J is TRBJ2-1; possibly TRBD1 for D (5 bases). Germline CDR1 KGHSH, CDR2 LQKENI. The germline V and J ends were trimmed by 5 bases and 9 bases, with 14 bases remaining between them. This CDR3 has 13 residues. CDR3 nucleotide sequence: TGTGCCAGCTCAGCCTCGACAGAAGTTGAGCAGTTCTTC. It translates to CASSASTEVEQFF.

In nucleotides, the CDR3 is TGCGCCAGCAGCTCCCGACTAGCGGGGCAAGCAGATACGCAGTATTTT. This gives the protein CASSSRLAGQADTQYF. The V and J genes are TRBV5-1 and TRBJ2-3; TRBD2 agrees at 11 bases. The CDR3 totals 16 residues. V shed 3 bases, J shed 4 bases, and the junction held 7 bases outside the gene matches. Germline values: CDR1 SGHRS, CDR2 YFSETQ. The complete variable domain, with remaining parts taken from reference TRBV5-1 and TRBJ2-3, reads KAGVTQTPRYLIKTRGQQVTLSCSPISGHRSVSWYQQTPGQGLQFLFEYFSETQRNKGNFPGRFSGRQFSNSRSEMNVSTLELGDSALYLCASSSRLAGQADTQYFGPGTRLTVL.

This clonotype was seen many times. The V call is TRBV4-1, the J call TRBJ1-1, with D hard to call. Germline lookup yields CDR1 MGHRA and CDR2 YSYEKL. Deletions cut 1 base from V and 3 bases from J, with 15 bases between. This CDR3 comprises 16 residues. In DNA form, the CDR3 reads TGCGCCAGCAGCCAAGTTGTGGGCTGGATGGACACTGAAGCTTTCTTT. Its translation is CASSQVVGWMDTEAFF.

This clonotype came up a few times. The chain is built from TRBV5-1 and TRBJ1-6; D remains unclear. The germline gives CDR1 SGHRS, CDR2 YFSETQ. The V and J ends lost 4 bases and 15 bases respectively, with 17 bases between them. The CDR3 has 13 residues. Here the CDR3 reads CASSPEGTALLHF. DNA for the CDR3: TGCGCCAGCAGCCCAGAAGGAACGGCGCTCCTCCACTTT.

The rearrangement joins TRBV29-1 to TRBJ2-4; TRBD1 or TRBD2 may be the D gene (5 bases each). Near its end, the DNA agrees better with TRBJ2-5, so the J call may be wrong. The germline CDR1 and CDR2 sequences are SQVTM and ANQGSEA. The CDR3 has 10 residues. The CDR3 DNA reads as TGCAGCGTGGGAGACAGGACCCAGTACTTC. Amino acids: CSVGDRTQYF.

Ten or more counts support this clonotype. The chain joins TRBV7-7 to TRBJ2-7; 8 bases are shared with TRBD1. The CDR3 consists of 13 residues. Germline V lookup: CDR1 SSHAT, CDR2 FNYEAQ (reference sequence). V trimming: 5 bases; J trimming: 5 bases; junction bases outside the gene matches: 5. The CDR3 sequence is CASSPETGDEQYF. In DNA form, the CDR3 reads TGTGCCAGCAGCCCAGAGACAGGGGACGAGCAGTACTTC.

This clonotype has only a few counts. CDR3 nucleotides: TGTGCCAGCAGCTTAACGGGGTGGAGGAACTATGGCTACACCTTC. Encoded protein: CASSLTGWRNYGYTF. The chain carries TRBV7-9 and TRBJ1-2; no clear D gene. V lost 2 bases to trimming and J lost 2 bases, with 12 bases between them. The germline V gene has CDR1 SEHNR and CDR2 FQNEAQ (reference sequence). This CDR3 is 15 amino acids long.

The rearrangement joins TRBV6-6 to TRBJ1-5; TRBD1 matches 7 bases. The V segment lost 6 bases and the J segment 3 bases; nucleotides outside the gene matches: 5. This CDR3 spans 14 amino acids. The germline gives CDR1 MNHNY, CDR2 SVGAGI (reference sequence). The CDR3 loop reads CASSQDRYNQPQHF. In nucleotides, the CDR3 is TGTGCCAGCAGCCAGGACAGGTACAATCAGCCCCAGCATTTT.

In its sample, this clonotype was seen many times. V usage is TRBV20-1 and J usage is TRBJ2-7, with 15 bases that match TRBD2. The V and J ends lost 5 bases and 1 base, in that order; junction bases with no gene match: 0. Germline V gene lookup returns CDR1 DFQATT and CDR2 SNEGSKA (reference sequence). The CDR3 extends over 14 amino acids. The CDR3 DNA reads TGCAGTGCTGGGACTAGCGGGGGGTCCTACGAGCAGTACTTC. This gives the protein CSAGTSGGSYEQYF.

This clonotype was seen ten or more times. V and J are TRBV6-1 and TRBJ2-2, with 13 bases fitting TRBD2. Germline values: CDR1 MNHNS, CDR2 SASEGT. The length of the CDR3 is 21 residues. V was pared by 4 bases and J by 2 bases, with 16 bases of the junction left unmatched. CDR3 amino acids: CASSGELAGGPSPRNTGELFF. The CDR3 region has the DNA TGTGCCAGCAGTGGAGAACTAGCGGGAGGGCCAAGCCCGCGAAACACCGGGGAGCTGTTTTTT.

This chain joins TRBV28 and TRBJ2-7, with 9 nucleotides matching TRBD2. J gave up 2 bases and V 11 bases, and 13 bases lay outside the gene matches. Per the germline V gene, CDR1 is MDHEN and CDR2 is SYDVKM. The CDR3 contains 15 residues. CDR3 amino acids: CASTAGGGATYEQYF. CDR3 nucleotides: TGTGCCTCAACCGCAGGCGGGGGGGCGACCTACGAGCAGTACTTC.